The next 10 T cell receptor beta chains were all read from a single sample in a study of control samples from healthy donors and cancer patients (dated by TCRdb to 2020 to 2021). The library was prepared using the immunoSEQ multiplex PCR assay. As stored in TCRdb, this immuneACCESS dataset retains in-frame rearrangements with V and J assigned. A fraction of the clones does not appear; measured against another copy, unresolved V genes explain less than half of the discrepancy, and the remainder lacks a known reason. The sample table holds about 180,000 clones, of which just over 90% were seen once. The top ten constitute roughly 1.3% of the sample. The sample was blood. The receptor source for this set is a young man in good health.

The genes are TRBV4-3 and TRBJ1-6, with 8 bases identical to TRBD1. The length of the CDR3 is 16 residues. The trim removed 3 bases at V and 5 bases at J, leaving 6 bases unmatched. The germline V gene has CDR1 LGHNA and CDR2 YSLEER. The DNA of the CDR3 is TGCGCCAGCAGCCAGGTCGGACAGGGAGATAATTCACCCCTCCACTTT. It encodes CASSQVGQGDNSPLHF.

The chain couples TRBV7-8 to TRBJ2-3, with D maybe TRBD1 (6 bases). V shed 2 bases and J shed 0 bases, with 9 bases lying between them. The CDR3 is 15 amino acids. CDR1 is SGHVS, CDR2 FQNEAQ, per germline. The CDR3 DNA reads TGTGCCAGCAGCTTATGGACAGCAAGCACAGATACGCAGTATTTT. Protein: CASSLWTASTDTQYF.

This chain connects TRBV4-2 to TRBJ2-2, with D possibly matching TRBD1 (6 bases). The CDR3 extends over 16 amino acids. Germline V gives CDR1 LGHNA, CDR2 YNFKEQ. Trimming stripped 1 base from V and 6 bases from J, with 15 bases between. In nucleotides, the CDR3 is TGTGCCAGCAGCCAAGCCGGGACATCCCCCGCCGGGGAGCTGTTTTTT. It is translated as CASSQAGTSPAGELFF.

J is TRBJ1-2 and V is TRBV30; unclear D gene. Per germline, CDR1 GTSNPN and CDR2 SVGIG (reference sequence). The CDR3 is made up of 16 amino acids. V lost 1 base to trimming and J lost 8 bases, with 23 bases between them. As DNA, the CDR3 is TGTGCCTGGAGTGCGATCAGCGTTAGGGCTGTTCGGGGCTACACCTTC. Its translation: CAWSAISVRAVRGYTF.

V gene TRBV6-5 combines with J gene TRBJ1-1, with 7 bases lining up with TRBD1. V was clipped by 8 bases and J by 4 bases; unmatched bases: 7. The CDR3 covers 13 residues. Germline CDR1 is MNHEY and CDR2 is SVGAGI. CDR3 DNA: TGTGCCAGCGGGGCAGGGGGAAGCACTGAAGCTTTCTTT. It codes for CASGAGGSTEAFF.

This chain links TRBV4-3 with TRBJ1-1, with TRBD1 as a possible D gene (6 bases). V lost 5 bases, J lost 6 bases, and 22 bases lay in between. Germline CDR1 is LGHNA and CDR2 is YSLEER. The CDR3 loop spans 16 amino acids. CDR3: CASSSSTGYFLPEAFF. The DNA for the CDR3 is TGCGCCAGCAGCTCGTCAACAGGGTACTTTCTTCCTGAAGCTTTCTTT.

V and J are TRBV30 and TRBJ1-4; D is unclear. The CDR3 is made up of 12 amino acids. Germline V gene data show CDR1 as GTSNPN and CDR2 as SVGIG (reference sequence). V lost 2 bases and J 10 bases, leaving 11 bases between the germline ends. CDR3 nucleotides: TGTGCCTGGAGTTACGGGGATGGAAAACTGTTTTTT. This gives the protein CAWSYGDGKLFF.

DNA of the CDR3: TGTGCCAGCAGCTTGGACGGACAGGAAGCTTTCTTT. Translation: CASSLDGQEAFF. The chain is built from TRBV11-2 and TRBJ1-1; D is possibly TRBD1 (6 bases). Germline-derived CDR1 and CDR2 are SGHAT and FQNNGV. The CDR3 is 12 amino acids. Trimming shortened V by 3 bases and J by 8 bases, and 10 bases separated the two germline ends.

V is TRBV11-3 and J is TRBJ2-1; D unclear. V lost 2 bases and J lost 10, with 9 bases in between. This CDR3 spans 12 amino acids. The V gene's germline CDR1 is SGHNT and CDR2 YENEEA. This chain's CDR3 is CASSLKGPEQFF. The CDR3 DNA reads TGTGCCAGCAGCTTAAAAGGACCGGAGCAGTTCTTC.

CDR3 loop: CASSWDGSTNEKLFF. The CDR3 bases are TGTGCCAGCAGCTGGGACGGCTCAACTAATGAAAAACTGTTTTTT. The V gene is TRBV5-8, the J gene TRBJ1-4; D might be TRBD1 (5 bases). V lost 3 bases, J lost 0 bases, and 9 bases lay in between. The length of the CDR3 is 15 residues. The germline gives CDR1 SGHTS, CDR2 YDEGEE.